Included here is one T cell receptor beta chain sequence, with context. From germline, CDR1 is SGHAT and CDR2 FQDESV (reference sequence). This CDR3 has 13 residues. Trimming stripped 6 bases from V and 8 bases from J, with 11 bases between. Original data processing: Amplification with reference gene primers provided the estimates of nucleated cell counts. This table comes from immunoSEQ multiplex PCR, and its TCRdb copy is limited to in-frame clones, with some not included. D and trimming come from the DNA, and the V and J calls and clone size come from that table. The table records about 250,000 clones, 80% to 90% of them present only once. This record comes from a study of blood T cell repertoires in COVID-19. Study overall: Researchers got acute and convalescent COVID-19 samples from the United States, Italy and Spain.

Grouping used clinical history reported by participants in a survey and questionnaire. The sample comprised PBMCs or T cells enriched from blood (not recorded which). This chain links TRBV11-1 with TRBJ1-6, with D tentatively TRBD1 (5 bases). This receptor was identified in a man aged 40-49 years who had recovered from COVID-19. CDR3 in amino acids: CASRRQLDSPLHF. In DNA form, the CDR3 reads TGTGCCAGCAGACGACAGCTAGATTCACCCCTCCACTTT.